This T cell receptor beta chain was identified during a study of T-cell reconstitution after alpha-beta-depleted transplantation in children. Germline-derived CDR1 and CDR2 are ENHRY and SYGVKD. Trimming took 6 bases from V and 5 from J; bases not matched to a gene: 6. The CDR3 is 14 residues long. This clonotype showed up just a few times. During its preparation, the TCRbeta library received unique molecular identifiers. TCRdb reprocessed the PCR reads via MiXCR and lists one record per CDR3 protein. The sample carries roughly 310,000 distinct CDR3 sequences, about a quarter recorded once. The sequencing here drew on PBMCs, mostly from graft donor cells, taken 180 days after TCRalphabeta/CD19-depleted stem cell transplant. This sequence was found in a male patient aged 5 to 17 who had a stem cell transplant for acute lymphoblastic leukemia, so the T cells may come from the graft donor. This chain joins TRBV10-3 and TRBJ2-5; 10 bases match TRBD2. CDR3 protein: CAIRGTSVVETQYF. In nucleotides, the CDR3 is TGTGCCATCAGGGGGACTAGCGTGGTGGAGACCCAGTACTTC.